This TCR beta chain was sequenced during a study of shared clonotypes between healthy human individuals. General study results and limits: Although depth was large, rarefaction showed that sequencing of the sorted subsets was incomplete. A generally larger estimated richness was seen in naive subsets than in memory subsets. Blood was the only sampled material, and tissue repertoires likely differ.

J lost 3 bases, V lost 5 bases, and 10 bases had no gene match. The CDR3 is 15 amino acids. Germline V gene lookup returns CDR1 MNHEY and CDR2 SMNVEV (reference sequence). Terminally differentiated effector memory CD45RA+ cells were excluded by CCR7 positive selection of CD45RO-negative cells. Comment on this clone: The antigen is not known.

It was across several immunoSEQ plates that each subset's genomic DNA was evenly split. The method was immunoSEQ multiplex PCR; TCRdb's version includes in-frame clones alone and lacks a portion of them. Here the sample spans approximately 2,200,000 clones, about 92% being singletons. The chain has TRBV27 and TRBJ2-7; 7 positions agree with TRBD1. This receptor was identified in a man between 18 and 29 years old in good health. Some clones in this sample may be carry-over from other donors' samples. Sequencing was carried out using naive CD8+ T cells from PBMCs. CDR3 nucleotides: TGTGCCAGCAGTCCCAACAGGGGAAAAGACTACGAGCAGTACTTC. Translated, it gives CASSPNRGKDYEQYF.